Described below is a single T cell receptor beta chain sequence and its context. The method was immunoSEQ multiplex PCR; TCRdb's version includes in-frame clones alone and lacks a portion of them. The table shows under 100,000 clones, with approximately 96% occurring only once. These data are taken from a study of technical replicates of blood from a handful of donors. CDR1 is GTSNPN, CDR2 SVGIG, per germline (reference sequence). V shed 1 base and J shed 0 bases, with 15 bases lying between them. The CDR3 consists of 16 residues. The sample taken for sequencing was T cells isolated from PBMCs. The chain links TRBV30 to TRBJ1-1; perhaps TRBD1 as D (5 bases). This TCR was recovered from a human donor in good health. This chain's CDR3 is CAWSADRFLMNTEAFF. CDR3 DNA sequence: TGTGCCTGGAGTGCCGACAGATTTTTAATGAACACTGAAGCTTTCTTT.